The TCR beta chain described here comes from a study of shared clonotypes between healthy human individuals (TCRdb year 2020). Regarding the complete study: The cohort comprised a couple of women and a few men aged 18 to 49 years. For each donor, CD4 naive and CD4 memory were each run on three plates, CD8 naive on two plates, and CD8 memory on one plate. To estimate repertoire size and how much clonotype sharing occurs between individuals, the study deeply sequenced the blood TCR repertoires of five healthy adults. Different laboratories and diverse techniques were used to prepare libraries and sequence TCR repertoires, to increase sequencing depth and limit assay-specific biases. Each donor's leukapheresis produced roughly between about 0.9 and 9.5 billion PBMCs. General study outcomes and caveats: Sampling was restricted to blood, and TCR repertoires in tissue are likely to differ from TCR repertoires in blood. Even with the large sequencing depth, rarefaction of the sorted-subset datasets indicated that sequencing was incomplete. Across a handful of donors, roughly 5.4% of naive CD4, approximately 3.6% of naive CD8, approximately 2.5% of memory CD4, and approximately 0.4% of memory CD8 clonotypes were shared. Compared with non-shared clonotypes, clonotypes shared by all four sorted-subset donors had higher generation probabilities. Pairwise subsampling led to the expectation that sequencing depth would affect the degree of clonotype sharing among donors. Estimated clonotype richness was generally larger for naive than for memory subsets. Because the study included a small number of donors, the genetic and exposure-history diversity represented was limited.

The donors were healthy, HIV-negative adults who had no recently reported acute infections or vaccinations. All donors were Caucasian adults living in Nashville, Tennessee, USA. CD4+ T cells were enriched by magnetic negative selection; naive cells were then positively selected on CD45RA, and the negative fraction formed the memory subset. After blood collection by leukapheresis, PBMCs were isolated using Ficoll-Histopaque density gradient centrifugation and then cryopreserved in the vapor phase of liquid nitrogen. Purity and quantity of every magnetically sorted T cell population were checked by analytical flow cytometry. Genomic DNA was isolated from each sorted fraction and quantified by UV absorbance on a Nanodrop 2000c. CDR1 MDHEN and CDR2 SYDVKM are derived from the germline V gene. The CDR3 has 16 amino acids, counting the end cysteine and phenylalanine. The sequence is cut down to CDR3 DNA, 48 bases in frame from base 1. Trimming at the junction amounts to 5 bases on V and 0 bases on J, and the germline ends lie 16 bases apart.

TCR CDR3 regions were amplified from genomic DNA by multiplex PCR using the deep immunoSEQ assay. Genomic DNA extracted from each cell subset was distributed evenly over all wells of several immunoSEQ 96-well plates, and each plate served as one replicate. For sorted subsets, approximately 210 ng genomic DNA, equal to some 28,000 T cell genomes, was loaded into each replicate PCR. Purified libraries were quantified with a Qubit 3.0 fluorometer, sized on a Bioanalyzer 2100, and re-quantified with the KAPA Library Quantification kit. Each immunoSEQ 96-well plate was sequenced on its own single-read 150-cycle Illumina NextSeq 550 flow cell. In the authors' own workflow: The immunoSEQ output contained only junctional sequences without quality scores, so filtering could not match that applied to full-length reads. Sequences were annotated with PyIR, a Python wrapper for IgBLAST v1.9, and V/J genes and CDR3 were assigned using IMGT germline references. Reads were filtered out if the reads had weak V/J assignments (E-value above 1e-6), no CDR3, stop codons, out-of-frame junctions, or ambiguous translated residues. A V3J clonotype was defined by an identical inferred V gene, J gene, and CDR3 amino acid sequence. Percentage overlap between repertoires was calculated by dividing the number of shared unique clonotypes by the size of the smaller repertoire. RTK rarefaction, the Chao1 estimator, and Recon v2.1 estimates of unobserved clonotypes were used to assess repertoire richness. Generation probabilities for all TCRbeta clonotypes obtained by the gDNA method from a few donors were computed using OLGA. TCRdb provides this immuneACCESS table in a form limited to in-frame rearrangements. Some clones are lacking; in checked studies, under half of them reflect an unresolved V gene, and why the rest are absent is not known. V and J calls and clone size are those listed in that table; D and trimming were worked out from the DNA. The sample contains some 2,000,000 clones, approximately 94% of them found a single time. The ten largest clonotypes hold around 0.13% of the sample.

On this clone: The antigen it recognizes is unknown. Qualities for individual bases were not recorded, and no much larger clone is one base off.

The receptor was derived from a young man in good health. Recombination connected TRBV28 to TRBJ1-1; too little of a D gene remains to name it. Sequencing input: naive CD4+ T cells sorted from blood. Read against the paper, the sample's cell subset or site label means: CD45RA+ positively selected. The CDR3 amino acid sequence is: CASSGRPRGMNTEAFF. The bases read TGTGCCAGCAGTGGGCGGCCTCGGGGAATGAACACTGAAGCTTTCTTT.